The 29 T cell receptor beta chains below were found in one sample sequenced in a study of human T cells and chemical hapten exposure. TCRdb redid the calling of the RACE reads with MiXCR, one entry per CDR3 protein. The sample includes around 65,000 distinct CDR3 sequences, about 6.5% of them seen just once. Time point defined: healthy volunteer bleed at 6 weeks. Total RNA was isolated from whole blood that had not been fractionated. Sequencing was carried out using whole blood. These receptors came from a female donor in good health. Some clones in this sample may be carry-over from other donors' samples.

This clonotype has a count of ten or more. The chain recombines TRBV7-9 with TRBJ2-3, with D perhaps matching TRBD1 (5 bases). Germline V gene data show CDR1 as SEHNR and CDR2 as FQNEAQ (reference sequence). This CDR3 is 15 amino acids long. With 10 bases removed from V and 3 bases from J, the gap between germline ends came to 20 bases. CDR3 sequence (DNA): TGTGCCACTGGGGCAGGGCGGCCGAGGACAGATACGCAGTATTTT. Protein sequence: CATGAGRPRTDTQYF.

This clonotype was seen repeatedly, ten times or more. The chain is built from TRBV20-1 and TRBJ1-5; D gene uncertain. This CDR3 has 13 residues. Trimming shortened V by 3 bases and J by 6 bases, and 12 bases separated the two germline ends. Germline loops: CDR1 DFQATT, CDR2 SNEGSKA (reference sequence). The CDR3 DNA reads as TGCAGTGCTAGTTTTACGAGGTTTCAGCCCCAGCATTTT. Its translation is CSASFTRFQPQHF.

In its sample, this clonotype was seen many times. The CDR3 DNA follows: TGTGCCAGCAGCCAAGGTCCGACCGGGACAGTGGCCTACGAGCAGTACTTC. It specifies CASSQGPTGTVAYEQYF. The rearrangement joins TRBV3-1 to TRBJ2-7, with 7 bases matching TRBD1. Germline-derived CDR1 and CDR2 are LGHDT and YNNKEL (reference sequence). There are 17 residues in the CDR3. V shed 1 base, J shed 2 bases, and the junction held 11 bases outside the gene matches.

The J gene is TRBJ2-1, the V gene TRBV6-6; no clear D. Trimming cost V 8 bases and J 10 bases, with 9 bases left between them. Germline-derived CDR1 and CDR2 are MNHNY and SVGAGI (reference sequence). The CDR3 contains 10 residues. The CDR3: CASGIGEQFF. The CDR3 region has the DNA TGTGCCAGCGGTATTGGGGAGCAGTTCTTC.

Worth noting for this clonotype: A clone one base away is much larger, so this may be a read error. The CDR3 loop reads CASSYVGGRPEERYF. The CDR3 region has the DNA TGTGCCAGCAGCTATGTGGGCGGCCGGCCGGAGGAGCGGTACTTC. V is TRBV11-2 and J is TRBJ2-7; the D gene is possibly TRBD2 (5 bases). The germline CDR1 and CDR2 sequences are SGHAT and FQNNGV. The length of the CDR3 is 15 residues.

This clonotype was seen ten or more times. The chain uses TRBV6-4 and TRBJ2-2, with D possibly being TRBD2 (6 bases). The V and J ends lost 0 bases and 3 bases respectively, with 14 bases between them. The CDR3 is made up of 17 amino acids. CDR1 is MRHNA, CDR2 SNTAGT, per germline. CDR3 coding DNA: TGTGCCAGCAGTGACTCAGGGGACGGCGGGGACACCGGGGAGCTGTTTTTT. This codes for CASSDSGDGGDTGELFF.

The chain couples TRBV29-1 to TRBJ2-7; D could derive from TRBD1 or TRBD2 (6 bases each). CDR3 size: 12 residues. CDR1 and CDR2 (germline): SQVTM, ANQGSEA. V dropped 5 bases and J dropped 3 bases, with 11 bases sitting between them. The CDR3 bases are TGCAGCGTTCTAGGGGGGAGCTACGAGCAGTACTTC. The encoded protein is CSVLGGSYEQYF.

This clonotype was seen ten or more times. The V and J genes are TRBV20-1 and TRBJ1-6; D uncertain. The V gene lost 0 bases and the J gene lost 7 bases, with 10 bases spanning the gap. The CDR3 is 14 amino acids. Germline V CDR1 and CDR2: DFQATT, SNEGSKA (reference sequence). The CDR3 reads CSAREDPTNSPLHF. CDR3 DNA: TGCAGTGCTAGAGAGGACCCAACCAATTCACCCCTCCACTTT.

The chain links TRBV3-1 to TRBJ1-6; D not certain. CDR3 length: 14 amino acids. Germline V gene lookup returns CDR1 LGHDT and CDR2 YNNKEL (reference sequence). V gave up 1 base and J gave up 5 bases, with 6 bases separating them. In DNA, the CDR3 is TGTGCCAGCAGCCAAGCCACGGATAATTCACCCCTCCACTTT. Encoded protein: CASSQATDNSPLHF.

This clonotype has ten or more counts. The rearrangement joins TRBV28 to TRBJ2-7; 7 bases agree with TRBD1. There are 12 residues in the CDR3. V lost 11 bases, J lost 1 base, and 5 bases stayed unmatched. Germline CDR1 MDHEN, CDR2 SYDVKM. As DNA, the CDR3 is TGTGCCGTAAGGGGGCGATCCTACGAGCAGTACTTC. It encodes CAVRGRSYEQYF.

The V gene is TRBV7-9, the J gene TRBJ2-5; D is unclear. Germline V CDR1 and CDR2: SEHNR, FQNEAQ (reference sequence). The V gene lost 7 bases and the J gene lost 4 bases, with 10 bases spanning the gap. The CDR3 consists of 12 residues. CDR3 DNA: TGTGCCAGCACCATCCTGGGAGAGACCCAGTACTTC. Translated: CASTILGETQYF.

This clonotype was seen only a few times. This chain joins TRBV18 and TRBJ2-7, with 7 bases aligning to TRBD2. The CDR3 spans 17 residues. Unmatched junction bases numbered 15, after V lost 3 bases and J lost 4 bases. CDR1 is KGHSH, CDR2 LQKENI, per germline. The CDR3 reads CASSPGAGGRAPYEQYF. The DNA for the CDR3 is TGTGCCAGCTCACCTGGGGCAGGAGGGAGGGCCCCATACGAGCAGTACTTC. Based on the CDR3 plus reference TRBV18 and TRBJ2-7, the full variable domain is NAGVMQNPRHLVRRRGQEARLRCSPMKGHSHVYWYRQLPEEGLKFMVYLQKENIIDESGMPKERFSAEFPKEGPSILRIQQVVRGDSAAYFCASSPGAGGRAPYEQYFGPGTRLTVT.

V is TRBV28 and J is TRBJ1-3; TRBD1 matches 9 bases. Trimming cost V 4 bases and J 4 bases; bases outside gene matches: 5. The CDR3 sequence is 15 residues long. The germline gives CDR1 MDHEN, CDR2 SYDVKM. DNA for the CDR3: TGTGCCAGCAGTTCGACAGGGGGAAAAGGAAACACCATATATTTT. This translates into CASSSTGGKGNTIYF.

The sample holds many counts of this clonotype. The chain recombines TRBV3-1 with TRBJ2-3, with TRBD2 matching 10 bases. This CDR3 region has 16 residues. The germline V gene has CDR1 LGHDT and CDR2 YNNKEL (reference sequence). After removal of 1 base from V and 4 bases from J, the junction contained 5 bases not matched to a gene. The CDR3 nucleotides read TGTGCCAGCAGCCAAGCTAGCGGGAGCCTGGCAGATACGCAGTATTTT. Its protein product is CASSQASGSLADTQYF.

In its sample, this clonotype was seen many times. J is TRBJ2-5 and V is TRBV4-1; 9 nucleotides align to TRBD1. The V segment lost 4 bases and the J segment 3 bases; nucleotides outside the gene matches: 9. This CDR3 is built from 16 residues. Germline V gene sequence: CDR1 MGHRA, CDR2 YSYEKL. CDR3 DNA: TGCGCCAGCAGCCCTTCACCGGGACAGGGTAAAGAGACCCAGTACTTC. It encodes CASSPSPGQGKETQYF.

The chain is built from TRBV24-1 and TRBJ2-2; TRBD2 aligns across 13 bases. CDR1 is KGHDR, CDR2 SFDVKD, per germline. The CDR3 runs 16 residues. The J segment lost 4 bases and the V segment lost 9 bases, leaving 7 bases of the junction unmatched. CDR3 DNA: TGTGCCACCTCCGGACTAGCGGGAGCCGCCACCGGGGAGCTGTTTTTT. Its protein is CATSGLAGAATGELFF.

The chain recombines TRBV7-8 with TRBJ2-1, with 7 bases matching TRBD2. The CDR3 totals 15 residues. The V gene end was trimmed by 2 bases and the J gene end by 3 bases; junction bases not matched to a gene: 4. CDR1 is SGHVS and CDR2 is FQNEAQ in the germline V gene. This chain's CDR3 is CASSLNPGGYNEQFF. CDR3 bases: TGTGCCAGCAGCTTAAACCCGGGAGGCTACAATGAGCAGTTCTTC.

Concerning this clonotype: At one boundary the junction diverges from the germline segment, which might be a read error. The CDR3 here is CASSLVPYTGEPFF. The CDR3 DNA follows: TGTGCCAGCAGTTTAGTCCCATACACCGGGGAGCCGTTTTTT. The genes are TRBV12-3 or TRBV12-4 and TRBJ2-2; D possibly corresponds to TRBD2 (5 bases). The length of the CDR3 is 14 residues.

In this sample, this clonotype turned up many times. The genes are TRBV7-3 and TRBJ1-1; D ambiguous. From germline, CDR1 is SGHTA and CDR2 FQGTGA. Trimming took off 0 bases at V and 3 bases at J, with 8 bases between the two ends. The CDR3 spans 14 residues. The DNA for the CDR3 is TGTGCCAGCAGCTTAACGTCCACCTACACTGAAGCTTTCTTT. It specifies CASSLTSTYTEAFF.

The CDR3 bases are TGTGCCAGCAGCTTCAGGGTTTCTAGCTCCTACGAGCAGTACTTC. Translating it yields CASSFRVSSSYEQYF. V and J are TRBV5-5 and TRBJ2-7; D is possibly TRBD1 (5 bases). The germline V gene has CDR1 SGHKS and CDR2 YYEKEE (reference sequence). The V end was cut by 2 bases, the J end by 0 bases, with 12 bases between. The CDR3 runs 15 residues.

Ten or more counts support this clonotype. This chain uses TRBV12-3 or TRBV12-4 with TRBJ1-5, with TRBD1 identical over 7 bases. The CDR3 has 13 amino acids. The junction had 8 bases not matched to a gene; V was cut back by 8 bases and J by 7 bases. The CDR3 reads CASAQGNGQPQHF. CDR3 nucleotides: TGTGCCAGCGCACAGGGGAATGGCCAGCCCCAGCATTTT.

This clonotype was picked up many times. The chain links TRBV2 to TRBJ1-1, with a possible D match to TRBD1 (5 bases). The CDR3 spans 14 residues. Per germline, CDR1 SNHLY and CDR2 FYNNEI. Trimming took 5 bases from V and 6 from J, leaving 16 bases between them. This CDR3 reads CASSIRGYTAEAFF. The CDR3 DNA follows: TGTGCCAGCAGTATTCGGGGGTACACGGCTGAAGCTTTCTTT.

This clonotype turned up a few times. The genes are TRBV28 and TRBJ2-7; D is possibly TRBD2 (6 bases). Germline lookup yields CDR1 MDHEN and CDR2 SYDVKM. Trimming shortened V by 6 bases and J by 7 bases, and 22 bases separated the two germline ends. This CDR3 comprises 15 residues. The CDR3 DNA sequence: TGTGCCAGCAGAAAGCCCGGGAGCCCCGGGGGAGAGCAGTACTTC. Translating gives CASRKPGSPGGEQYF.

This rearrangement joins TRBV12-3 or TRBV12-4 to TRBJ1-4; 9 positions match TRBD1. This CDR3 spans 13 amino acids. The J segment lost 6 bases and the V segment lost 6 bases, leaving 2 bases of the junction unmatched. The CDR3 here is CASRQGADEKLFF. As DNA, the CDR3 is TGTGCCAGCAGACAGGGGGCTGATGAAAAACTGTTTTTT.

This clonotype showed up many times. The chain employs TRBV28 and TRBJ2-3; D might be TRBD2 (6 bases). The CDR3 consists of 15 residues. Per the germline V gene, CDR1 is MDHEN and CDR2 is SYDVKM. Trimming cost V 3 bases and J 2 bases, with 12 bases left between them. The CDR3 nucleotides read TGTGCCAGCAGTTTTACGGGAGACCTCACAGATACGCAGTATTTT. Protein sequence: CASSFTGDLTDTQYF.

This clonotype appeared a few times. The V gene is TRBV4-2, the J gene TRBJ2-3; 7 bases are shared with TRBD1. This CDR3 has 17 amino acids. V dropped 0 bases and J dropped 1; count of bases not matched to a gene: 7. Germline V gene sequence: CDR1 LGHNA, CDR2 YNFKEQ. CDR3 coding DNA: TGTGCCAGCAGCCAAGATGAGGGGGCGGAGGGCACAGATACGCAGTATTTT. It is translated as CASSQDEGAEGTDTQYF.

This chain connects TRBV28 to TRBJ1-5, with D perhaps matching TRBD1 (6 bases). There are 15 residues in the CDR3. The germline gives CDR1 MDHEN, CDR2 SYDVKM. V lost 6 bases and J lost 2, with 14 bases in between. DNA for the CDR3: TGTGCCAGCAGCCCCAGGACAGTGCGCAATCAGCCCCAGCATTTT. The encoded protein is CASSPRTVRNQPQHF.

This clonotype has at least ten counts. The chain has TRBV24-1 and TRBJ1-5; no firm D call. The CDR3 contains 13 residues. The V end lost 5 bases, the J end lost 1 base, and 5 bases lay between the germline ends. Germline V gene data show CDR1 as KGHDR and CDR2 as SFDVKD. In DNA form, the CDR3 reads TGTGCCACCAGTGGACTGAGCAATCAGCCCCAGCATTTT. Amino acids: CATSGLSNQPQHF.

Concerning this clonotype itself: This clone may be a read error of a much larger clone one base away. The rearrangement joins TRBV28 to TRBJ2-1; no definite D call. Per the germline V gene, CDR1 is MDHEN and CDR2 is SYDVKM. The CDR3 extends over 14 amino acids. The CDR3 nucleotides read TGTGCCAACAGTTTTCGAAGCCGCAGGAGTGAGCAGTTCTTC. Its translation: CANSFRSRRSEQFF.